What follows are 5 T cell receptor beta chains derived from one specimen sequenced in a study of blood T cell repertoires in COVID-19. Libraries were prepared by immunoSEQ multiplex PCR; TCRdb keeps only in-frame clonotypes and omits some of them. The table records 55,000 to 70,000 clones, approximately 78% of them present only once. The sample comprised peripheral blood. All receptors come from a woman aged 80 or over with acute or convalescent COVID-19.

This chain uses TRBV5-8 with TRBJ1-4; 7 bases map to TRBD1. CDR1 and CDR2 from the germline V gene are SGHTS and YDEGEE. This CDR3 region has 14 residues. Trimming removed 2 bases from V and 10 bases from J; junction bases left unmatched: 8. The chain's CDR3 is CASSFAEQGPKLFF. The DNA for the CDR3 is TGTGCCAGCAGCTTCGCGGAACAGGGGCCAAAACTGTTTTTT.

The chain combines TRBV7-8 with TRBJ1-2, with D possibly being TRBD1 (6 bases). CDR3 length: 18 amino acids. CDR1 is SGHVS and CDR2 is FQNEAQ in the germline V gene. Trimming left V 2 bases short and J 1 base short, with 20 bases between. The CDR3 region is CASSLTVSIRGHNYGYTF. The CDR3 region has the DNA TGTGCCAGCAGCTTAACGGTTTCCATCAGGGGCCATAACTATGGCTACACCTTC.

The chain carries TRBV15 and TRBJ2-5; 11 nucleotides align to TRBD1. The CDR3 covers 15 residues. The germline V gene has CDR1 LNHNV and CDR2 YYDKDF (reference sequence). The V gene end was trimmed by 0 bases and the J gene end by 8 bases; junction bases not matched to a gene: 5. The CDR3 DNA reads as TGTGCCACCAGCAGAGATCGGGACAGGGGGTATACCCAGTACTTC. This translates into CATSRDRDRGYTQYF.

The chain couples TRBV6-6 to TRBJ2-1, with 10 bases matching TRBD2. The germline CDR1 and CDR2 sequences are MNHNY and SVGAGI (reference sequence). The CDR3 has 15 amino acids. V lost 5 bases to trimming and J lost 3 bases; unmatched junction nucleotides: 4. The CDR3 nucleotides read TGTGCCAGCAGTGCTAGCGGGGGACTCTACAATGAGCAGTTCTTC. The encoded protein is CASSASGGLYNEQFF.

The chain links TRBV5-1 to TRBJ1-2, with 9 bases fitting TRBD1. Germline lookup yields CDR1 SGHRS and CDR2 YFSETQ. The CDR3 totals 13 residues. Trimming removed 2 bases from V and 8 bases from J; junction bases left unmatched: 4. Here the CDR3 DNA reads TGCGCCAGCAGCTTACAGGGGGCGAGCGGCTACACCTTC. Amino acids: CASSLQGASGYTF.